This entry describes one T cell receptor (beta chain). The target antigen is unknown. The junction differs from germline at one of its ends, possibly a read error. Profiling relied on immunoSEQ multiplex PCR, and the TCRdb table lists in-frame clones only, not all of them. In the table there are over 70,000 clones, about 90% of which are singletons. These data belong to a study of OX40 agonist ivuxolimab in advanced cancers. Study-wide context: Dose-escalation subjects each had hepatocellular carcinoma, melanoma, renal cell or head and neck cancer. Partial responses, seen in three patients, involved one hepatocellular carcinoma and two cutaneous melanomas.

Findings and caveats of the study: Normalized T-cell clonal expansion was also low in some nonresponders.

Germline V lookup: CDR1 MNHEY, CDR2 SVGAGI. The CDR3 extends over 16 amino acids. The specimen was CD4+ or CD8+ T cells sorted from blood, collected in a trial of the OX40 agonist ivuxolimab. This sequence was found in an adult with an advanced solid tumor such as melanoma, head and neck, liver or kidney cancer. The V gene is TRBV6-5, the J gene TRBJ1-2; D is perhaps TRBD1 (6 bases). CDR3 sequence (DNA): TGTGCCAGCAGTTACTCCCGCGGGGGGCGAGGTTATGGTTACACCTTC. Translated: CASSYSRGGRGYGYTF.